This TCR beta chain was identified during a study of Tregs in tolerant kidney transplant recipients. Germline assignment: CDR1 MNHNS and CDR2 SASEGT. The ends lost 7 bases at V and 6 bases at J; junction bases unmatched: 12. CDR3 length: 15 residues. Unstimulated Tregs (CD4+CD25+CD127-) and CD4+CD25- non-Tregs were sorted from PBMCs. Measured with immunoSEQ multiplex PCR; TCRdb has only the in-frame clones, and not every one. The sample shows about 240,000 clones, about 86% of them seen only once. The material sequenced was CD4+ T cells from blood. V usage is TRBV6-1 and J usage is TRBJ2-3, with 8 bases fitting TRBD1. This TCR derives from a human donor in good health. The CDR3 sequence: CASTRQGKVADTQYF. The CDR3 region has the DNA TGTGCCAGCACCAGACAGGGGAAAGTGGCGGATACGCAGTATTTT.